This T cell receptor beta chain stems from a study of regulatory T cells in long-lasting Graves disease. Whole-study results and caveats: The TCR repertoire of persistent Graves' patients was less diverse than that of newly diagnosed ones. Fewer public clonotypes were shared by new patients (966) than by persistent patients (approximately 2,700). The small sample size may have reduced accuracy.

As for time point: persistent/refractory GD, antithyroid drugs over 5 years with positive TRAb. PBMCs were the source of the RNA used for TCR sequencing. Graves' disease diagnoses used American Thyroid Association guidelines. This clonotype was counted a few times. What it recognizes is unknown. Building of the TCR beta libraries involved iRepertoire HTBI primers and Arm-PCR of CDR3 regions. TCRdb re-called the multiplex PCR reads with MiXCR, one entry per CDR3 protein. Here the sample spans under 450,000 distinct CDR3 sequences, less than 30% being singletons. The sequence came from a woman in her thirties or forties with Graves disease. This material consisted of peripheral blood mononuclear cells (PBMCs), taken when the disease was refractory, from a patient treated with antithyroid drugs.

CDR3 nucleotide sequence: TGTGCCAGCAGCTTAATGCCAGCCCGGGGAACGCAGTATTTT. This codes for CASSLMPARGTQYF. J is TRBJ2-3 and V is TRBV11-2; D may be TRBD2 (5 bases). This CDR3 spans 14 amino acids. Trimming stripped 2 bases from V and 9 bases from J, with 15 bases between. Germline values: CDR1 SGHAT, CDR2 FQNNGV.